This is a list of T cell receptor beta chains from one sample in a study of blood T cell repertoires in COVID-19. Produced via immunoSEQ multiplex PCR; TCRdb's table is partial and in-frame only. The sample has about 380,000 clones, approximately 90% seen once. Specimen: PBMCs or T cells enriched from blood (not recorded which). Every receptor here comes from a young woman who had recovered from COVID-19. Each CDR3 is given with its conserved first and last residue. Fields, in order: V gene, clone size, J gene, D gene, CDR3 protein, CDR3 DNA. The D gene is left open where the match is weak. Size values are once, few and many counts, or a class for expanded clones, and some rows have none.

TRBV5-8	-	TRBJ1-5	TRBD1	CASSRTGNFPPNQPQHF	TGTGCCAGCAGCCGGACAGGGAACTTTCCCCCCAATCAGCCCCAGCATTTT
TRBV28	-	TRBJ1-3	TRBD1	CASSLYRDSETGNTIYF	TGTGCCAGCAGTCTTTACCGGGACAGCGAAACTGGAAACACCATATATTTT
TRBV7-8	-	TRBJ1-1	TRBD1	CASSSQTGTYEAFF	TGTGCCAGCAGCTCTCAGACAGGGACGTATGAAGCTTTCTTT
TRBV11-2	few	TRBJ1-6	-	CATSGGMGSPLHF	TGTGCCACCTCCGGGGGTATGGGATCACCCCTCCACTTT
TRBV5-1	-	TRBJ1-1	-	CASRTGGNTEAFF	TGCGCCAGCAGGACAGGTGGGAACACTGAAGCTTTCTTT
TRBV11-2	-	TRBJ1-4	TRBD1	CASSLQGASNEKLFF	TGTGCCAGCAGCCTCCAGGGGGCCTCTAATGAAAAACTGTTTTTT
TRBV5-4	-	TRBJ2-3	-	CASSLEPSRGDTQYF	TGTGCCAGCAGCTTGGAACCCAGCCGCGGAGATACGCAGTATTTT
TRBV18	-	TRBJ2-5	-	CASSPPMTPRKETQYF	TGTGCCAGCTCACCACCGATGACTCCTCGCAAAGAGACCCAGTACTTC
TRBV18	-	TRBJ2-2	-	CASSPQRAGELFF	TGTGCCAGCTCACCACAACGGGCCGGGGAGCTGTTTTTT
TRBV7-9	-	TRBJ1-3	-	CASSLRVGGDGNTIYF	TGTGCCAGCAGCTTACGGGTCGGAGGGGACGGAAACACCATATATTTT
TRBV5-4	-	TRBJ2-7	TRBD2	CASSFGGTNYEQYF	TGTGCCAGCAGCTTCGGGGGGACGAATTACGAGCAGTACTTC
TRBV27	-	TRBJ1-1	TRBD1	CASSPGTANTEAFF	TGTGCCAGCAGCCCCGGGACAGCAAACACTGAAGCTTTCTTT
TRBV19	-	TRBJ2-1	TRBD1	CASSPDRGDPFF	TGTGCCAGTAGTCCGGACAGGGGGGACCCGTTCTTC
TRBV3-1/TRBV3-2	-	TRBJ2-3	TRBD1	CASRYRGEDTQYF	TGTGCCAGCAGGTACAGGGGGGAAGATACGCAGTATTTT
TRBV6-6	-	TRBJ1-2	-	CASSYPGLYYWYTF	TGTGCCAGCAGTTACCCGGGACTCTATTACTGGTACACCTTC
TRBV11-1	-	TRBJ2-1	TRBD1	CASSSTGTASYNEQFF	TGTGCCAGCAGCTCTACCGGGACAGCATCCTACAATGAGCAGTTCTTC
TRBV7-6	-	TRBJ2-5	TRBD2	CASSPRLAWGKETQYF	TGTGCCAGCAGCCCGAGACTAGCGTGGGGGAAGGAGACCCAGTACTTC
TRBV10-3	-	TRBJ2-3	TRBD2	CAISPYGGIADTQYF	TGTGCCATCAGTCCCTACGGGGGGATCGCAGATACGCAGTATTTT
TRBV11-1	once	TRBJ1-1	TRBD1	CASSLDRGPTEAFF	TGTGCCAGCAGCTTGGACAGGGGCCCCACTGAAGCTTTCTTT
TRBV18	-	TRBJ2-3	-	CASSPAGSDTQYF	TGTGCCAGCTCACCCGCGGGGTCAGATACGCAGTATTTT
TRBV18	-	TRBJ2-6	TRBD1	CASSRQGLISGANVLTF	TGTGCCAGCTCCCGACAGGGTCTGATTTCTGGGGCCAACGTCCTGACTTTC
TRBV5-4	-	TRBJ2-2	TRBD1	CASSPLGQGFTGELFF	TGTGCCAGCAGTCCTTTGGGACAGGGGTTCACCGGGGAGCTGTTTTTT
TRBV19	-	TRBJ2-7	-	CASSPQDGLYEQYF	TGTGCCAGTAGTCCCCAGGACGGACTCTACGAGCAGTACTTC
TRBV6-5	-	TRBJ2-1	TRBD2	CASKRGTLYNEQFF	TGTGCCAGCAAGCGGGGGACTTTATACAATGAGCAGTTCTTC
TRBV19	-	TRBJ1-5	-	CASSQAQGNQPQHF	TGTGCCAGTAGCCAGGCCCAGGGGAATCAGCCCCAGCATTTT
TRBV5-5	-	TRBJ2-7	-	CASSLLQITYEQYF	TGTGCCAGCAGCTTATTACAGATCACCTACGAGCAGTACTTC
TRBV7-9	few	TRBJ2-5	-	CASSEWIGETQYF	TGTGCCAGCAGCGAATGGATCGGGGAGACCCAGTACTTC
TRBV6-5	-	TRBJ1-5	TRBD1	CASSPTGNQPQHF	TGTGCCAGCAGCCCGACAGGGAATCAGCCCCAGCATTTT
TRBV14	once	TRBJ1-1	TRBD1	CASSQGAGGFVNTEAFF	TGTGCCAGCAGCCAAGGGGCAGGGGGATTTGTGAACACTGAAGCTTTCTTT
TRBV25-1	once	TRBJ1-6	-	CASSGTIRNSPLHF	TGTGCCAGCAGTGGGACAATCCGTAATTCACCCCTCCACTTT
TRBV5-1	once	TRBJ2-1	TRBD1	CASSFGDRAYNEQFF	TGCGCCAGCAGCTTTGGGGACAGAGCGTACAATGAGCAGTTCTTC
TRBV7-2	-	TRBJ2-5	TRBD2	CASSLLSGGETQYF	TGTGCCAGCAGCTTATTGTCCGGGGGGGAGACCCAGTACTTC
TRBV5-1	once	TRBJ2-2	-	CASSKQENTGELFF	TGCGCCAGCAGCAAGCAGGAGAACACCGGGGAGCTGTTTTTT
TRBV5-4	-	TRBJ1-3	TRBD1	CASSRQGSSGNTIYF	TGTGCCAGCAGCCGACAGGGAAGCTCTGGAAACACCATATATTTT
TRBV5-6	-	TRBJ2-2	TRBD1	CASSFRDRNTGELFF	TGTGCCAGCAGTTTCCGGGACAGAAACACCGGGGAGCTGTTTTTT
TRBV10-2	-	TRBJ2-1	-	CASSGGDSSYNEQFF	TGCGCCAGCAGTGGGGGGGACTCCTCCTACAATGAGCAGTTCTTC
TRBV7-9	-	TRBJ2-7	-	CASSLWTEEYEQYF	TGTGCCAGCAGCTTATGGACAGAGGAATACGAGCAGTACTTC
TRBV5-1	-	TRBJ2-5	-	CASSLAVVKPQETQYF	TGCGCCAGCAGCTTGGCGGTCGTGAAACCCCAAGAGACCCAGTACTTC
TRBV5-1	-	TRBJ2-3	TRBD1	CASTPGQGTDTQYF	TGCGCCAGCACGCCGGGACAGGGGACAGATACGCAGTATTTT
TRBV29-1	-	TRBJ1-1	-	CSVYRASWEGLNTEAFF	TGCAGCGTTTACCGGGCGAGCTGGGAGGGCTTGAACACTGAAGCTTTCTTT
TRBV28	-	TRBJ2-5	TRBD2	CASSPQSGGETQYF	TGTGCCAGCAGCCCCCAGAGCGGGGGTGAGACCCAGTACTTC
TRBV7-9	-	TRBJ2-7	-	CASSEGYEQYF	TGTGCCAGCAGCGAGGGTTACGAGCAGTACTTC
TRBV5-6	-	TRBJ2-4	-	CASSLFSGGAAKNIQYF	TGTGCCAGCAGCTTGTTTAGTGGGGGGGCGGCCAAAAACATTCAGTACTTC
TRBV3-1/TRBV3-2	-	TRBJ2-3	TRBD2	CASSQDPGTSGRTDTQYF	TGTGCCAGCAGCCAAGATCCGGGGACTAGCGGGCGCACAGATACGCAGTATTTT
TRBV12-3/TRBV12-4	few	TRBJ2-6	TRBD1	CASNRDSRSLTF	TGTGCCAGCAATCGGGACAGCCGCTCTTTGACTTTC
TRBV6-5	-	TRBJ2-5	-	CASTTNRGGETQYF	TGTGCCAGCACCACTAACAGGGGGGGAGAGACCCAGTACTTC
TRBV9	-	TRBJ2-1	TRBD2	CASRIAGRSNEQFF	TGTGCCAGCCGAATAGCGGGGCGGAGTAATGAGCAGTTCTTC
TRBV5-4	-	TRBJ2-7	TRBD2	CASSSVSGGLYEQYF	TGTGCCAGCAGTTCTGTTAGCGGGGGATTGTACGAGCAGTACTTC
TRBV7-6	-	TRBJ1-5	-	CASSLAGDNSNQPQHF	TGTGCCAGCAGCTTAGCAGGGGATAATAGCAATCAGCCCCAGCATTTT
TRBV15	-	TRBJ1-1	-	CATSRDGSGVWVAEAFF	TGTGCCACCAGCAGAGATGGGTCAGGGGTATGGGTGGCTGAAGCTTTCTTT
TRBV6-5	-	TRBJ1-3	-	CASSYSADGNTIYF	TGTGCCAGCAGTTACTCTGCAGATGGAAACACCATATATTTT
TRBV29-1	-	TRBJ1-2	-	CSVEMGTGLHGYTF	TGCAGCGTTGAAATGGGTACAGGGTTACATGGCTACACCTTC